These T cell receptor beta chains were read from a single sample in a study of shared clonotypes between healthy human individuals. The method was immunoSEQ multiplex PCR; TCRdb's version includes in-frame clones alone and lacks a portion of them. The profile shows 1.6 million or so clones, about 98.5% of them singletons. Specimen: naive CD4+ T cells sorted from blood. These receptors were taken from a man aged 25-45 years in good health. CDR3s include the opening cysteine and the closing phenylalanine or tryptophan. Each record gives: V gene, J gene, D gene, clone size, CDR3 DNA, CDR3 protein. D genes are given only for firm matches. Expanded clones get a size class; other rows say once, few or many, or leave the size out.

TRBV7-6	TRBJ1-4	.	.	TGTGCCAGCAAAGGGGTAGGGGGACCTAATGAAAAACTGTTTTTT	CASKGVGGPNEKLFF
TRBV28	TRBJ1-3	.	.	TGTGCCAGCAGCCGTGCGAGGGCCTCTGGAAACACCATATATTTT	CASSRARASGNTIYF
TRBV30	TRBJ2-7	TRBD1	.	TGTGCCTGGAGTGTAGGGGGCAACCACTACGAGCAGTACTTC	CAWSVGGNHYEQYF
TRBV14	TRBJ2-5	.	.	TGTGCCAGCAGCGCACCTAGCGACCAAGAGACCCAGTACTTC	CASSAPSDQETQYF
TRBV5-4	TRBJ2-5	.	.	TGTGCCAGCAGCTCAGGGCAGGCTAGGGGCGATCAAGAGACCCAGTACTTC	CASSSGQARGDQETQYF
TRBV15	TRBJ1-5	.	.	TGTGCCACCAGCAGACAGCTATCTAGCAATCAGCCCCAGCATTTT	CATSRQLSSNQPQHF
TRBV28	TRBJ2-7	.	.	TGTGCCAGCAGTTTTTCGTACGAGCAGTACTTC	CASSFSYEQYF
TRBV7-9	TRBJ1-4	TRBD1	.	TGTGCCTCCAGGGGCACGGGACAGAGTAATGAAAAACTGTTTTTT	CASRGTGQSNEKLFF
TRBV7-9	TRBJ2-7	TRBD2	.	TGTGCCAGCAGCACAGCGGGAAACTACGAGCAGTACTTC	CASSTAGNYEQYF
TRBV27	TRBJ2-7	TRBD2	.	TGTGCCAGCAGTAGGGCGGGGGTCTACGAGCAGTACTTC	CASSRAGVYEQYF
TRBV9	TRBJ2-7	.	.	TGTGCCAGCAGCCGTACAGGGTCGGAGGGAGCCTACGAGCAGTACTTC	CASSRTGSEGAYEQYF
TRBV27	TRBJ2-1	.	once	TGTGCCAGCAGTTACCGGGGTACCCCGGTTGAGCAGTTCTTC	CASSYRGTPVEQFF
TRBV29-1	TRBJ2-1	.	.	TGCAGCGCCCAGGGTAGGGGCAGCTCCTACAATGAGCAGTTCTTC	CSAQGRGSSYNEQFF
TRBV5-5	TRBJ2-3	TRBD1	once	TGTGCCAGCAGCTTAGACAGGGTGTTCTCACTTCCCGATACGGATACGCAGTATTTT	CASSLDRVFSLPDTDTQYF
TRBV18	TRBJ2-7	TRBD2	.	TGTGCCAGCTCACTAGCGGGAGTATACGAGCAGTACTTC	CASSLAGVYEQYF
TRBV23-1	TRBJ1-2	.	.	TGCGCCAGCAGTCAATCTCCGACAGGACAATATGGCTACACCTTC	CASSQSPTGQYGYTF
TRBV19	TRBJ2-2	TRBD1	.	TGTGCCAGTAGTATGGGCGGGACAGGGACCGGGGAGCTGTTTTTT	CASSMGGTGTGELFF
TRBV10-1	TRBJ2-3	.	.	TGCGCCAGCAGTGAGTCCGGGGGCGCCGGCACAGATACGCAGTATTTT	CASSESGGAGTDTQYF
TRBV6-1	TRBJ2-1	TRBD1	.	TGTGCCAGCAGTGATCAGGGGGCTATTGAGCAGTTCTTC	CASSDQGAIEQFF
TRBV28	TRBJ1-5	.	.	TGTGCCAGCAGTTCCGGGGGTAGCAATCAGCCCCAGCATTTT	CASSSGGSNQPQHF
TRBV5-4	TRBJ1-1	.	.	TGTGCCAGCAGCTGGGCGGGGGGCACTGAAGCTTTCTTT	CASSWAGGTEAFF
TRBV6-4	TRBJ1-5	.	.	TGTGCCAGCAATTGCGCTGGGCAGCCCCAGCATTTT	CASNCAGQPQHF
TRBV7-2	TRBJ2-5	TRBD2	.	TGTGCCAGCAGCTTAGATTCCAGCGGGAGAGGAGAGACCCAGTACTTC	CASSLDSSGRGETQYF
TRBV5-1	TRBJ2-5	.	.	TGCGCCAGCAGCTTGGCCCCACAAGAGACCCAGTACTTC	CASSLAPQETQYF
TRBV19	TRBJ1-4	.	.	TGTGCCAGTAGTCTCTGGGCGGGTAATGAAAAACTGTTTTTT	CASSLWAGNEKLFF
TRBV18	TRBJ1-1	TRBD1	.	TGTGCCAGCTCACGGACAGGGTTTGAAGCTTTCTTT	CASSRTGFEAFF
TRBV9	TRBJ2-1	TRBD1	.	TGTGCCAGCAGCGTTTTGCTTACAGGGGCGGATGAGCAGTTCTTC	CASSVLLTGADEQFF
TRBV9	TRBJ2-3	TRBD1	.	TGTGCCAGCAGCGCAGGCGCCGGGACAGGGCTGAGCACAGATACGCAGTATTTT	CASSAGAGTGLSTDTQYF
TRBV5-1	TRBJ1-3	TRBD1	.	TGCGCCAGCAGCCGGGACAGGGGGAATCCTTCTGGAAACACCATATATTTT	CASSRDRGNPSGNTIYF
TRBV4-2	TRBJ2-3	TRBD2	.	TGTGCCAGCAGCAAAGGACTAGCGGGAGTTACGCAGTATTTT	CASSKGLAGVTQYF
TRBV10-2	TRBJ1-1	TRBD1	.	TGCGCCAGCAGTGACCCAGGACAGGGGGCTTACGACACTGAAGCTTTCTTT	CASSDPGQGAYDTEAFF
TRBV27	TRBJ1-2	TRBD1	.	TGTGCCAGCAGTCAGAAGTCAGGGGGCTGGGGGTATGGCTACACCTTC	CASSQKSGGWGYGYTF
TRBV18	TRBJ2-7	TRBD1	.	TGTGCCAGCTCACGGGACAGGGCGTCGTCGAGCGAGCAGTACTTC	CASSRDRASSSEQYF
TRBV11-2	TRBJ2-3	.	once	TGTGCCAGCAGCTTTAGGAGGCTGGATACGCAGTATTTT	CASSFRRLDTQYF
TRBV6-5	TRBJ1-2	.	.	TGTGCCAGCACCCTGACGGGCTATGGCTACACCTTC	CASTLTGYGYTF
TRBV5-3	TRBJ1-5	TRBD1	.	TGTGCCAGAAGGGAGGGGGCACCGTTCCGATCGGGTCAGCCCCAGCATTTT	CARREGAPFRSGQPQHF
TRBV6-1	TRBJ1-5	.	once	TGTGCCAGCAGTGAAGGATTGGGCAGGGTCGGAAATCAGCCCCAGCATTTT	CASSEGLGRVGNQPQHF
TRBV6-5	TRBJ2-1	TRBD2	.	TGTGCCAGCAGTTACCCCGGACTAGCGGGCATCAATGAGCAGTTCTTC	CASSYPGLAGINEQFF
TRBV10-1	TRBJ2-5	.	.	TGCGCCAGCAGTGAGGGGAACGGGAACCAAGAGACCCAGTACTTC	CASSEGNGNQETQYF